This is a list of T cell receptor beta chains from one sample in a study of cytomegalovirus exposure and HLA in healthy donors. This table comes from immunoSEQ multiplex PCR, and its TCRdb copy is limited to in-frame clones, with some not included. The sample has 120,000 or so clones, roughly nine tenths seen once. What was sequenced was PBMCs. The receptors come from a young woman in good health and CMV-seronegative. Each CDR3 is given with its conserved first and last residue. A D gene is named only where the DNA matches it firmly. Clone size is stated in some rows and not others, as once, few, many or a class when expanded.

j_call,clone_size,v_call,d_call,cdr3_nt,cdr3_aa
TRBJ2-3,-,TRBV29-1,-,TGCAGCGGGGGCGGGGTAACAGATACGCAGTATTTT,CSGGGVTDTQYF
TRBJ2-3,-,TRBV9,TRBD2,TGTGCCAGCAGCGTAGCAGCGGGAGTGACGGCGCAGTATTTT,CASSVAAGVTAQYF
TRBJ2-7,-,TRBV5-5,TRBD1,TGTGCCAGCAGCCCAAGGGACAGGCCCTACGAGCAGTACTTC,CASSPRDRPYEQYF
TRBJ2-5,-,TRBV7-8,TRBD2,TGTGCCAGCAGCCCCCCCGGGACTAGCGGCCCCGGGGACTTC,CASSPPGTSGPGDF
TRBJ2-5,-,TRBV27,-,TGTGCCAGCAGTTTATCAACAGGGTCCCAAGAGACCCAGTACTTC,CASSLSTGSQETQYF
TRBJ2-1,-,TRBV29-1,TRBD2,TGCAGCGTTGAGAGGGGGACTAGCAATGAGCAGTTCTTC,CSVERGTSNEQFF
TRBJ2-5,-,TRBV11-2,-,TGTGCCAGCAGCCCAGGGAAGCGAGAGACCCAGTACTTC,CASSPGKRETQYF
TRBJ2-1,once,TRBV15,TRBD1,TGTGCCACCAGCCGAGACAGGGCTCTAAACAATGAGCAGTTCTTC,CATSRDRALNNEQFF
TRBJ2-7,-,TRBV2,TRBD2,TGTGCCAGCAGTGAATTAACTAGCGGGAAAACTTCCTACGAGCAGTACTTC,CASSELTSGKTSYEQYF
TRBJ1-4,-,TRBV7-9,-,TGTGCCAGCAGCCCTAGCGAGGGCTTAAATGAAAAACTGTTTTTT,CASSPSEGLNEKLFF
TRBJ2-7,-,TRBV4-1,TRBD1,TGCGCCAGCAGCCATCTCCCGGGACAGGGTACCCACGAGCAGTACTTC,CASSHLPGQGTHEQYF
TRBJ2-7,-,TRBV30,TRBD1,TGTGCCTGGAGTTTCAGGGGGCTGGGGGAGCAGTACTTC,CAWSFRGLGEQYF
TRBJ2-7,-,TRBV9,TRBD1,TGTGCCAGCAGCGAGAGGACAGGGACCAGATCTGGGGAGCAGTACTTC,CASSERTGTRSGEQYF
TRBJ2-2,once,TRBV28,TRBD1,TGTGCCAGCAGTTTAACAGGGGTCGGGGAGCTGTTTTTT,CASSLTGVGELFF
TRBJ1-2,many,TRBV29-1,-,TGCAGCGTTGACTCGTGGGGGGTGGATGGCTACACCTTC,CSVDSWGVDGYTF
TRBJ2-2,-,TRBV19,-,TGTGCCAGCGCCCGGGGTCCCTCGGAGCTGTTTTTT,CASARGPSELFF
TRBJ2-2,-,TRBV27,TRBD2,TGTGCCAGCAGTCCAACTACTAGCGGGAGGTTCACCATCGCGAACACCGGGGAGCTGTTTTTT,CASSPTTSGRFTIANTGELFF
TRBJ2-7,-,TRBV6-5,-,TGTGCCAGCAGTTACTCGACGGGAGTGCGGGAGCAGTACTTC,CASSYSTGVREQYF
TRBJ2-7,-,TRBV2,TRBD1,TGTGCCAGCAAGGGACAGGGAGGCTCCTACGAGCAGTACTTC,CASKGQGGSYEQYF
TRBJ1-2,-,TRBV6-5,-,TGTGCCAGCAGTTACGATAGGGGGAATGGCTACACCTTC,CASSYDRGNGYTF
TRBJ1-2,-,TRBV30,-,TGTGCCTGGCGGCGACAGGACACAACGAACTATGGCTACACCTTC,CAWRRQDTTNYGYTF
TRBJ1-5,-,TRBV18,-,TGTGCCAGCTCACCAACTGAGGGCCAGGGAGGTCAGCCCCAGCATTTT,CASSPTEGQGGQPQHF
TRBJ2-2,-,TRBV29-1,-,TGCAGCGTTGCGGAGGCCACCGGGGAGCTGTTTTTT,CSVAEATGELFF
TRBJ2-5,-,TRBV27,TRBD2,TGTGCCAGCAGTTTTTCCGGGGGGGCAGAGACCCAGTACTTC,CASSFSGGAETQYF
TRBJ2-7,few,TRBV9,TRBD2,TGTGCCAGCAGCGTAGGTACTAGCGGTACCTACGAGCAGTACTTC,CASSVGTSGTYEQYF
TRBJ2-2,-,TRBV4-1,-,TGCGCCAGCAGCTCTGGGACAAGAAACACCGGGGAGCTGTTTTTT,CASSSGTRNTGELFF
TRBJ2-7,-,TRBV27,TRBD1,TGTGCCAGCAGTTCGAGCTCGACAGGGAATTTTTACGAGCAGTACTTC,CASSSSSTGNFYEQYF
TRBJ1-2,-,TRBV5-8,-,TGTGCCAGCAGCTGGGGTTACAGGAGAGGGGGTGGCTACACCTTC,CASSWGYRRGGGYTF
TRBJ2-5,-,TRBV9,TRBD2,TGTGCCAGCAGCGTAGGAGGCGGGAGTCCAAAGACCCAGTACTTC,CASSVGGGSPKTQYF
TRBJ1-3,-,TRBV10-3,TRBD1,TGTGCCATCAGTGAAGTTCAGACAGGGTACGGAAACACCATATATTTT,CAISEVQTGYGNTIYF
TRBJ1-5,-,TRBV7-3,-,TGTGCCAGCAGCTTAACGCCAGGGGGCAATCAGCCCCAGCATTTT,CASSLTPGGNQPQHF
TRBJ2-7,-,TRBV5-6,-,TGTGCCAGCAGCTTCGGGGGATCCTACGAGCAGTACTTC,CASSFGGSYEQYF
TRBJ2-2,once,TRBV4-1,TRBD2,TGCGCCAGCAGCCATGCCAGCGGGAGGACCGGGGAGCTGTTTTTT,CASSHASGRTGELFF
TRBJ2-1,once,TRBV10-3,-,TGTGCCATCAGTGGGGACTTCGGTATTGGCAATGAGCAGTTCTTC,CAISGDFGIGNEQFF
TRBJ2-7,-,TRBV2,TRBD1,TGTGCCAACGCCAAGGACAGGGGCCACTCCTACGAGCAGTACTTC,CANAKDRGHSYEQYF
TRBJ2-5,-,TRBV5-6,TRBD1,TGTGCCAGCAGCCGAAACAGGGGCCAAGAGACCCAGTACTTC,CASSRNRGQETQYF
TRBJ2-1,-,TRBV10-1,-,TGCGCCAGCAGTGAGTCTCGCGGGACCACCTACAATGAGCAGTTCTTC,CASSESRGTTYNEQFF
TRBJ2-4,-,TRBV11-2,TRBD2,TGTGCCAGCAGCTTAGAGGGGGGGGACCCAATGAAAAACATTCAGTACTTC,CASSLEGGDPMKNIQYF
TRBJ1-2,-,TRBV6-6,-,TGTGCCAGACGGGACAATGAAGCTGACTATGGCTACACCTTC,CARRDNEADYGYTF
TRBJ1-5,-,TRBV12-5,-,TGTGCTAGTGGTTTGGTATTGAATCAGATCAATCAGCCCCAGCATTTT,CASGLVLNQINQPQHF